This T cell receptor beta chain emerged from a study of Ad26.COV2.S vaccination and SARS-CoV-2 variants. General observations from the study: Comparable non-spike TCR breadth was observed in vaccine and placebo recipients.

Using immunoSEQ multiplex PCR, the repertoire was profiled, and TCRdb retains in-frame clones only, with some absent. Here the sample spans 440,000 or so clones, about nine tenths being singletons. As for treatment: 15 to 20 received Ad26.COV2.S at low or high dose, single or two shots; a few received placebo; per-sample allocation not given. On day 63 after the first injection, vaccine and placebo recipients gave samples. As concerns this clone: What it binds is unknown.

The material was peripheral blood, obtained in a trial of Ad26.COV2.S vaccine versus placebo. The source of this sequence is a person between 18 and 60 years old who received the Ad26.COV2.S COVID-19 vaccine or a placebo.

CDR3 bases: TGTGCCAGCAGCTTTAGCGGGAGCACAGATACGCAGTATTTT. It specifies CASSFSGSTDTQYF. This rearrangement joins TRBV5-4 to TRBJ2-3; 7 bases align to TRBD2. The CDR3 covers 14 residues. Germline trimming cut 2 bases from V and 0 bases from J; bases unmatched to any gene: 0. The germline CDR1 and CDR2 sequences are SGHNT and YYREEE (reference sequence).